This T cell receptor beta chain comes out of a study of T cells after yellow fever vaccination. This clonotype was recorded a few times. Its antigen is not known. Trimming took 5 bases from V and 8 from J, leaving 13 bases between them. Germline assignment: CDR1 DFQATT and CDR2 SNEGSKA (reference sequence). The CDR3 runs to 13 residues. Study-level points and caveats: Reappearance after the booster was seen for most primary-vaccination clones, at about 95% CD4 and more than 80% CD8. FACS-sorted repertoires could harbor abundant contaminating bulk-population clonotypes.

Using its own MiXCR run on the 5' RACE reads, TCRdb lists one record per CDR3 protein. This table holds about 260,000 distinct CDR3 sequences, roughly 13% found once. The V gene is TRBV20-1, the J gene TRBJ1-6, with a weak D call TRBD1 (5 bases). The starting material was CD4+ T cells sorted from PBMCs, obtained 45 days after the yellow fever booster vaccination. The origin of this receptor is a man aged 25 to 40 who received the YFV17D yellow fever vaccine. The CDR3 spells CSASGRFDSPLHF. The CDR3 DNA reads TGCAGTGCTTCAGGGAGATTTGATTCACCCCTCCACTTT.